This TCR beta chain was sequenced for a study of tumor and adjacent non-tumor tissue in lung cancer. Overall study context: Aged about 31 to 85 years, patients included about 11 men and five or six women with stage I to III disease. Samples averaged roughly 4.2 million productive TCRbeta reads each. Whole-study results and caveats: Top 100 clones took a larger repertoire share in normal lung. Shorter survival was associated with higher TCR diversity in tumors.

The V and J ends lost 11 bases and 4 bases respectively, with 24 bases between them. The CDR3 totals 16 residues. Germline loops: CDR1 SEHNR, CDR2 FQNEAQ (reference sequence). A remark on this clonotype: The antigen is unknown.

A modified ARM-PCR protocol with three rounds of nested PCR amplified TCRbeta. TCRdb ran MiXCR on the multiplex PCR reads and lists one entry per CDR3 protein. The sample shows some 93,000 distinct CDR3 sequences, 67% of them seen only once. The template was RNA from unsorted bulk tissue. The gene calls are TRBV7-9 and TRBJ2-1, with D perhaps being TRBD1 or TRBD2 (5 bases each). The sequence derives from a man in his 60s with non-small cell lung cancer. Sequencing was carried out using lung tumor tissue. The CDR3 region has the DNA TGTGCCTGCAACTTAGGCGAGAGGGGATGGTACAATGAGCAGTTCTTC. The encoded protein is CACNLGERGWYNEQFF.